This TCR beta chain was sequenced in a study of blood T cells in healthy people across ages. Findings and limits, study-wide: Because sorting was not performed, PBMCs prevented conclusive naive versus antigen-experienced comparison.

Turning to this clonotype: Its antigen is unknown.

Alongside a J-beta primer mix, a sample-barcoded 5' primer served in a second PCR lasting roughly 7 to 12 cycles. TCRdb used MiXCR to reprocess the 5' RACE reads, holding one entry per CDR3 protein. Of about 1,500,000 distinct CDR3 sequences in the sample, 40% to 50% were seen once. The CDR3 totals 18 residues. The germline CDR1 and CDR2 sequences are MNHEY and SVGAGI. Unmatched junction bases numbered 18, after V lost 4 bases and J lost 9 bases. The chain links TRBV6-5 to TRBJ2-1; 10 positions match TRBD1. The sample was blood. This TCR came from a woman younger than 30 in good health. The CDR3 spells CASSWSGQGPAAGSEQFF. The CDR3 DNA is TGTGCCAGCAGTTGGTCGGGACAGGGGCCCGCCGCAGGGAGTGAGCAGTTCTTC.